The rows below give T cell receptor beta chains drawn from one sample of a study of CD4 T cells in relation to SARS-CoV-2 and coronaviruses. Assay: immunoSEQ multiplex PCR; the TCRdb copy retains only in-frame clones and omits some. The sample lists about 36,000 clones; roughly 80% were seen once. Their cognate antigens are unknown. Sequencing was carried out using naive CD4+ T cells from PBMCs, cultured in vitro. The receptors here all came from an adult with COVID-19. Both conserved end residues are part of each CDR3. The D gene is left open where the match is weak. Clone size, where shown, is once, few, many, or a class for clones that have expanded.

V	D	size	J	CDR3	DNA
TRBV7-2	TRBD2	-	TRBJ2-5	CASSLRFGRLAGGQETQYF	TGTGCCAGCAGCTTAAGATTCGGCAGACTAGCGGGAGGTCAAGAGACCCAGTACTTC
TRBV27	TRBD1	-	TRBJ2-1	CASSKGQGVNNEQFF	TGTGCCAGCAGTAAAGGACAGGGGGTCAACAATGAGCAGTTCTTC
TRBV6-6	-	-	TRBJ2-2	CASSYARGGNTGELFF	TGTGCCAGCAGTTACGCTAGGGGGGGGAACACCGGGGAGCTGTTTTTT
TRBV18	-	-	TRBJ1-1	CASSPGGGNTEAFF	TGTGCCAGCTCACCAGGAGGGGGGAACACTGAAGCTTTCTTT
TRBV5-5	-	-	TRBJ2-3	CASSLHTDTDTQYF	TGTGCCAGCAGCTTGCACACAGACACAGATACGCAGTATTTT
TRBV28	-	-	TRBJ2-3	CASSFLTRRRTDTQYF	TGTGCCAGCAGTTTCCTGACCAGAAGACGCACAGATACGCAGTATTTT
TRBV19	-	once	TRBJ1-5	CASSIYRRGAWQPQHF	TGTGCCAGTAGTATCTACAGGCGGGGGGCTTGGCAGCCCCAGCATTTT
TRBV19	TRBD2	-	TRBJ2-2	CASRNRLAGVTGELFF	TGTGCCAGTAGAAACCGACTAGCGGGAGTTACCGGGGAGCTGTTTTTT
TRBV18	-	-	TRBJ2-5	CASSPGVQETQYF	TGTGCCAGCTCACCAGGTGTCCAAGAGACCCAGTACTTC
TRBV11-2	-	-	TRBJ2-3	CASSFSRSGTDTQYF	TGTGCCAGCAGCTTTTCCCGGTCGGGGACAGATACGCAGTATTTT
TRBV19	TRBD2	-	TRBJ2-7	CASSMASGGPYEQYF	TGTGCCAGTAGTATGGCCTCGGGGGGTCCCTACGAGCAGTACTTC
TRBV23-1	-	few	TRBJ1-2	CASSQHYGYTF	TGCGCCAGCAGTCAACACTATGGCTACACCTTC
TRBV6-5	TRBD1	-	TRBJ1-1	CASSRGQGETEAFF	TGTGCCAGCAGTCGAGGACAGGGGGAAACTGAAGCTTTCTTT
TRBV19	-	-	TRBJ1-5	CASSLSGTHNQPQHF	TGTGCCAGTAGTCTCTCCGGGACCCACAATCAGCCCCAGCATTTT
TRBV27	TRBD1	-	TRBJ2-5	CASRTGETQYF	TGTGCCAGCCGGACAGGGGAGACCCAGTACTTC
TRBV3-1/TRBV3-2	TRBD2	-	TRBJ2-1	CASSQQGLAGVNEQFF	TGTGCCAGCAGCCAACAGGGGCTAGCGGGGGTTAATGAGCAGTTCTTC
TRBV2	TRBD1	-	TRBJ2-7	CAGGQGYEQYF	TGTGCCGGGGGACAGGGCTACGAGCAGTACTTC
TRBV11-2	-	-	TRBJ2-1	CASSLRISYNEQFF	TGTGCCAGCAGCTTAAGGATCTCCTACAATGAGCAGTTCTTC
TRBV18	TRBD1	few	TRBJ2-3	CASSRNRDRPTDTQYF	TGTGCCAGCTCACGGAATCGGGACAGGCCCACAGATACGCAGTATTTT
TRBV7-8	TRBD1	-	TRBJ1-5	CASSFGQGGQPQHF	TGTGCCAGCAGTTTTGGACAGGGTGGCCAGCCCCAGCATTTT
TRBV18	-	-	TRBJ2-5	CASSLGPETQYF	TGTGCCAGCTCCCTAGGTCCAGAGACCCAGTACTTC
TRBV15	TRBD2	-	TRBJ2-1	CATSPGLAGVGYEQFF	TGTGCCACCAGCCCTGGCCTAGCGGGAGTTGGTTATGAGCAGTTCTTC
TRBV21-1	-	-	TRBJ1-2	CASSEDTGLTF	TGTGCCAGCAGCGAGGACACTGGTCTCACCTTC
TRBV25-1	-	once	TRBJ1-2	CASSDRAGNYGYTF	TGTGCCAGCAGTGACAGGGCGGGGAACTATGGCTACACCTTC
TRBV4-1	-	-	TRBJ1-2	CASSQVRQGNYGYTF	TGCGCCAGCAGCCAAGTTCGCCAGGGCAACTATGGCTACACCTTC
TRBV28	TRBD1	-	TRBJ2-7	CASSFPQGYEQYF	TGTGCCAGCAGTTTCCCACAGGGGTACGAGCAGTACTTC
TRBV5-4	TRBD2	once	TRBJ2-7	CASSSSGTSGRAYEQYF	TGTGCCAGCAGCTCCTCAGGGACTAGCGGGAGGGCTTACGAGCAGTACTTC
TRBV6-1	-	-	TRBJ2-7	CASSEGQGGRYF	TGTGCCAGCAGTGAAGGTCAAGGAGGGAGGTACTTC
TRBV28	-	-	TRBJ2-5	CASSPRRGTKTQYF	TGTGCCAGCAGCCCTCGAAGGGGGACGAAGACCCAGTACTTC
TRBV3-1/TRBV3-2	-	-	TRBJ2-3	CASSQAADTQYF	TGTGCCAGCAGCCAAGCGGCGGATACGCAGTATTTT
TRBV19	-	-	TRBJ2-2	CASSIIRVYTRELFF	TGTGCCAGTAGTATAATCAGAGTCTACACCCGGGAGCTGTTTTTT
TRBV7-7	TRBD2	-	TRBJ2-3	CASSHSGTRHPDTQYF	TGTGCTAGCAGCCATTCCGGGACTAGGCATCCAGATACGCAGTATTTT
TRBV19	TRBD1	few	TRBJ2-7	CASSPTLGTGSAEQYF	TGTGCCAGTAGTCCCACCCTGGGGACAGGGTCGGCCGAGCAGTACTTC
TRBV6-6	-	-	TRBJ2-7	CASSFRRETSYEQYF	TGTGCCAGCAGTTTTCGTCGGGAGACGAGTTACGAGCAGTACTTC
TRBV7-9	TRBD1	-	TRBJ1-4	CASSLGQGQNEKLFF	TGTGCCAGCAGCTTAGGACAGGGCCAAAATGAAAAACTGTTTTTT
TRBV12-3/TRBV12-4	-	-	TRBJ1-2	CASSFRRNYGYTF	TGTGCCAGCAGTTTTAGGCGGAACTATGGCTACACCTTC
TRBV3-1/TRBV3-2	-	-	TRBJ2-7	CASSQGHPYEQYF	TGTGCCAGCAGCCAAGGGCACCCCTACGAGCAGTACTTC
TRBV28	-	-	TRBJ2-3	CASSFDPGERTAQNTDTQYF	TGTGCCAGCAGTTTTGACCCTGGAGAGAGGACAGCCCAGAACACAGATACGCAGTATTTT
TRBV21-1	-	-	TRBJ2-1	CASSKGYSGRYKDEQFF	TGTGCCAGCAGCAAAGGTTACAGCGGGAGGTACAAGGATGAGCAGTTCTTC
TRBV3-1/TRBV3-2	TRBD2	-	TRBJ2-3	CASSQGLAGGTDTQYF	TGTGCCAGCAGCCAAGGACTAGCGGGTGGCACAGATACGCAGTATTTT
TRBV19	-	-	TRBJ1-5	CASQTPQGDQPQHF	TGTGCCAGTCAGACCCCCCAAGGCGATCAGCCCCAGCATTTT
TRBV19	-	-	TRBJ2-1	CATRDRVSSGRGGRQFF	TGTGCCACACGGGACAGGGTTTCTAGCGGGAGAGGGGGGAGGCAGTTCTTC
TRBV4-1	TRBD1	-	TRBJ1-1	CASSQVLTGSMNTEAFF	TGCGCCAGCAGCCAAGTGTTGACAGGGTCCATGAACACTGAAGCTTTCTTT
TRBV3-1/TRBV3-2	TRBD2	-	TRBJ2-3	CASSQGLAGVDTQYF	TGTGCCAGCAGCCAGGGACTAGCGGGAGTAGATACGCAGTATTTT
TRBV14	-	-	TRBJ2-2	CASSQGRLPPGSGELFF	TGTGCCAGCAGCCAAGGTCGACTTCCCCCTGGGTCTGGGGAGCTGTTTTTT
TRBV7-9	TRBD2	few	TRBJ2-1	CASSLGLAGEYEQFF	TGTGCCAGCAGCCTCGGACTAGCGGGAGAGTATGAGCAGTTCTTC
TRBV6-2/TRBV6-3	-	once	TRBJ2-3	CASSPWGGVSSDTQYF	TGTGCCAGCAGTCCCTGGGGCGGAGTAAGCTCAGATACGCAGTATTTT
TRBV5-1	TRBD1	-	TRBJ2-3	CASSSSGGSTDTQYF	TGCGCCAGCAGCTCATCAGGGGGCAGCACAGATACGCAGTATTTT
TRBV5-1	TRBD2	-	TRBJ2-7	CASSWDWGGSYEQYF	TGCGCCAGCAGCTGGGACTGGGGAGGGTCCTACGAGCAGTACTTC
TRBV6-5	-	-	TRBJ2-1	CASRLTRSSYNEQFF	TGTGCCAGCAGATTGACACGAAGCTCCTACAATGAGCAGTTCTTC
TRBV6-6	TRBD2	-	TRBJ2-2	CASRLTSGKGELFF	TGTGCCAGCAGATTGACTAGCGGGAAAGGGGAGCTGTTTTTT
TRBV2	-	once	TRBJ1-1	CASSLRALGGTEAFF	TGTGCCAGCAGCCTCCGGGCCCTCGGAGGGACTGAAGCTTTCTTT
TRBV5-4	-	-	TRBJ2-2	CASSLDFRGSGELFF	TGTGCCAGCAGCCTGGACTTCCGAGGGTCCGGGGAGCTGTTTTTT
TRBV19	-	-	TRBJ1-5	CASSIGMGDYSNQPQHF	TGTGCCAGTAGTATCGGTATGGGCGATTATAGCAATCAGCCCCAGCATTTT
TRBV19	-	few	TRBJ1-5	CASSGGARQPQHF	TGTGCCAGTAGTGGAGGGGCGCGTCAGCCCCAGCATTTT
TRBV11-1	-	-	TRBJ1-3	CAGRSGNTIYF	TGTGCCGGAAGATCTGGAAACACCATATATTTT
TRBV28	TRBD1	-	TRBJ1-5	CASKAGQGLHQPQHF	TGTGCCAGCAAGGCGGGACAGGGCCTCCATCAGCCCCAGCATTTT